This T cell receptor beta chain stems from a study of shared clonotypes between healthy human individuals. Study as a whole: Plates per donor: three CD4 naive, three CD4 memory, two CD8 naive, one CD8 memory.

Repertoires were generated with immunoSEQ multiplex PCR, while TCRdb's copy carries only in-frame clones and drops some. Of 2.3 million or so clones listed, just over 90% are singletons. The source is a man younger than 35 in good health. Some clones in this sample may be carry-over from other donors' samples. The sequenced sample was naive CD4+ T cells from PBMCs. The subset is: CD45RA+ positively selected.

The CDR3 nucleotides read TGTGCCAGTAGTATAGTGGGACAGGGGATTCCCTATGGCTACACCTTC. Amino acids: CASSIVGQGIPYGYTF. This sequence joins TRBV19 and TRBJ1-2; 10 nucleotides align to TRBD1. V dropped 1 base and J dropped 4; count of bases not matched to a gene: 6. The CDR3 covers 16 residues. Germline values: CDR1 LNHDA, CDR2 SQIVND (reference sequence).